These T cell receptor beta chains were read from a single sample in a study of CXCR3-negative and CXCR3-positive naive CD8 T cells. TCRdb re-called the 5' RACE reads, yielding one record per CDR3 amino acid sequence without DNA. The specimen's table records tens of thousands of distinct CDR3 sequences. The material sequenced was naive CXCR3+ CD8+ T cells from blood. The receptors shown here come from a human donor in good health. Some clones in this sample may be carry-over from other donors' samples. The CDR3 runs from the conserved cysteine through the conserved F or W.

>TRBV5-1|TRBJ2-1
CASSLVGRVDEQFF
>TRBV29-1|TRBJ1-1
CSARAWDTEAFF
>TRBV13|TRBJ2-5
CASSPRAGEETQYF
>TRBV27|TRBJ1-1
CASSFGQGGGTEAFF
>TRBV5-4|TRBJ2-7
CAISSGSVYEQYF
>TRBV6-5|TRBJ2-2
CASSGFRNTGELFF
>TRBV13|TRBJ2-5
CASSFSSQGQETQYF
>TRBV23-1|TRBJ2-1
CASSEYLPGQGAYNEQFF
>TRBV7-9|TRBJ2-5
CASSPAPTPETQYF
>TRBV29-1|TRBJ1-2
CSVVYGDGRYTF
>TRBV13|TRBJ2-1
CASSLGGGDFYNEQFF
>TRBV20-1|TRBJ1-1
CSARDGQGNTEAFF
>TRBV9|TRBJ1-2
CASGDGPNYGYTF
>TRBV5-6|TRBJ2-7
CASSLGTWATGAYEQYF
>TRBV15|TRBJ1-1
CATGYGTEAFF
>TRBV6-2/TRBV6-3|TRBJ2-1
CASSLAGLSYNEQFF
>TRBV4-1|TRBJ2-7
CASGRTSGGYEQYF
>TRBV5-4|TRBJ2-5
CASSLEGLQETQYF
>TRBV27|TRBJ2-1
CASTLTGGAFNEQFF
>TRBV20-1|TRBJ2-1
CSARDGSRASYNEQFF
>TRBV28|TRBJ1-2
CASSLLHRSYGYTF
>TRBV15|TRBJ2-7
CATGSEAYEQYF
>TRBV29-1|TRBJ2-2
CSVFVVLRTPSTGELFF
>TRBV12-3/TRBV12-4|TRBJ2-7
CASSLLGSYEQYF
>TRBV15|TRBJ2-3
CATSNERTGTDTQYF
>TRBV7-6|TRBJ2-1
CASEEIGREEQFF
>TRBV10-3|TRBJ2-7
CAINEEADNSYEQYF
>TRBV29-1|TRBJ2-7
CSVTDSVDYEQYF